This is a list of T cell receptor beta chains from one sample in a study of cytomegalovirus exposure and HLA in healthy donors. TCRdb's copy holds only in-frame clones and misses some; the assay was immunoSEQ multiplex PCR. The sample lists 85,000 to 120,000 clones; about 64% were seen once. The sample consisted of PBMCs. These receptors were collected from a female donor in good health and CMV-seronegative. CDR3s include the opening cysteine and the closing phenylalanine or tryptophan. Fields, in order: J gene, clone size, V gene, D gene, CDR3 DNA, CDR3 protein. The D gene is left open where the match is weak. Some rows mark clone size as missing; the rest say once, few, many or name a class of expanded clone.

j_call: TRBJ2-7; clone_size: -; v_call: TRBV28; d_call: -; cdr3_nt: TGTGCCAGCAGTTTACCAGACAGGTTTGCCGAGCAGTACTTC; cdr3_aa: CASSLPDRFAEQYF
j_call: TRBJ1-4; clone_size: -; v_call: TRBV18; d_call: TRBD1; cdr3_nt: TGTGCCAGCTCACTTGCCGGGACAGGGGGTGAAAAACTGTTTTTT; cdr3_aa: CASSLAGTGGEKLFF
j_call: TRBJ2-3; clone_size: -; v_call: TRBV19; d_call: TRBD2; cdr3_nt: TGTGCCAGTAGCAGGCTAGCGGGAGATACGCAGTATTTT; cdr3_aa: CASSRLAGDTQYF
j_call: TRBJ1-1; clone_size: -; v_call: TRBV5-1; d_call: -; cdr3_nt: TGCGCCAGCAGCTTGGAGACTACTTTGACTGAAGCTTTCTTT; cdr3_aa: CASSLETTLTEAFF
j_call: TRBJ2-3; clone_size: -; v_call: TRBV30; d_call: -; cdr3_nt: TGTGCCTGGAGGACTTCGACAGATACGCAGTATTTT; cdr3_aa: CAWRTSTDTQYF
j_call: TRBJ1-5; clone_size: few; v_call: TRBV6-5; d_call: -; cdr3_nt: TGTGCCAGCAGCCGGGGAGGCAATCAGCCCCAGCATTTT; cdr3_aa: CASSRGGNQPQHF
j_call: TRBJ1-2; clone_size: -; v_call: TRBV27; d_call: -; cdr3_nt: TGTGCCAGCAGTTTATCCCCGGGTTTAGCCGGCTACACCTTC; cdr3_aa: CASSLSPGLAGYTF
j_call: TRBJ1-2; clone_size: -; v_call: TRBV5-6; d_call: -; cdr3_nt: TGTGCCAGCACCAAAAGGGCGGGTGGCTACACCTTC; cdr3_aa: CASTKRAGGYTF
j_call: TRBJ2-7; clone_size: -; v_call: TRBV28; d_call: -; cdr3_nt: TGTGCCAGCAGCGGAGGGACGGATTACTACGAGCAGTACTTC; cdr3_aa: CASSGGTDYYEQYF
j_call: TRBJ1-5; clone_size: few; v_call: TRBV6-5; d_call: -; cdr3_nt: TGTGCCAGCAGTTCCGGGGGGTCCAATCAGCCCCAGCATTTT; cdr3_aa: CASSSGGSNQPQHF
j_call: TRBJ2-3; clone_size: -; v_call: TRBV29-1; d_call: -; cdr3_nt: TGCAGCGTTTTACTCGGGGATACGCAGTATTTT; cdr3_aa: CSVLLGDTQYF
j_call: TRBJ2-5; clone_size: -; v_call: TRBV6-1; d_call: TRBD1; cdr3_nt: TGTGCCAGCAGTGCGACAGGGGGGCAAGAGACCCAGTACTTC; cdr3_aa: CASSATGGQETQYF
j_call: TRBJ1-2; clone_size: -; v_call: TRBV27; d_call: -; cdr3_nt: TGTGCCAGCAGTTTCCAGGGCGGGAATGGCTACACCTTC; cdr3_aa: CASSFQGGNGYTF
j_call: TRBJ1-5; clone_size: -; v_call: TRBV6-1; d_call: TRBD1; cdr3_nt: TGTGCCCACAAACAGGGGGACTCTCAGCCCCAGCATTTT; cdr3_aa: CAHKQGDSQPQHF
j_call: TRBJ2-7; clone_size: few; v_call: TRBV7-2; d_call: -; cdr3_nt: TGTGCCAGCAGCTTAGGGCGGGAAGGGTTCGAGCAGTACTTC; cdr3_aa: CASSLGREGFEQYF
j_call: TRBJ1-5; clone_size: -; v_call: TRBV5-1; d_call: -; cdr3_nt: TGCGCCAGCAGCTTGGCGGGGGGGGAGAATCAGCCCCAGCATTTT; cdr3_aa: CASSLAGGENQPQHF
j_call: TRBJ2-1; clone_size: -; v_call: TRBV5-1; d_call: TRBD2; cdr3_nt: TGCGCCAGCAGCTTGTTGGGGGGGAGGGCCCCATACAATGAGCAGTTCTTC; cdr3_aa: CASSLLGGRAPYNEQFF
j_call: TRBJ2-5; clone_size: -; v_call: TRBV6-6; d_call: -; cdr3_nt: TGTGCCAGCAGTTACTCGGGCGCGGAGACCCAGTACTTC; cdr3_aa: CASSYSGAETQYF
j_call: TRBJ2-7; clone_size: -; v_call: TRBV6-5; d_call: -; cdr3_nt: TGTGCCAGCAGCCCACTCGTGGGGTGGACGGGAGAGCAGTACTTC; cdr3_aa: CASSPLVGWTGEQYF
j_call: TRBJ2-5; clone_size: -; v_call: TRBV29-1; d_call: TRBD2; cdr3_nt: TGCAGCGTTCGACGTAGCGGGGCGACGGAGACCCAGTACTTC; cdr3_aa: CSVRRSGATETQYF
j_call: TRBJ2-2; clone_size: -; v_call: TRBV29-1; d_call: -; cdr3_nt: TGCAGCGTTGAAGATCATACGGGAGCCTTAACCGGGGAGCTGTTTTTT; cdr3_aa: CSVEDHTGALTGELFF
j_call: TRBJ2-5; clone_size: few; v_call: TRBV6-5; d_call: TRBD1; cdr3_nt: TGTGCCAGCAGTTCCCCCGGGACAGGGGGCCAAGAGACCCAGTACTTC; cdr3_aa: CASSSPGTGGQETQYF
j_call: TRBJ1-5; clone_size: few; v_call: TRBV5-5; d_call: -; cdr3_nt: TGTGCCAGCAGCATGGGGACACAGAATCAGCCCCAGCATTTT; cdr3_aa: CASSMGTQNQPQHF
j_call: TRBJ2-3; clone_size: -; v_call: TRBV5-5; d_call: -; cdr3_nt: TGTGCCAGCAACTGGGGCCGGATCGCAGATACGCAGTATTTT; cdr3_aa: CASNWGRIADTQYF
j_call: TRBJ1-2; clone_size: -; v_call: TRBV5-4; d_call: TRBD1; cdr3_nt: TGTGCCAGCAGATATGACAGGGCGGAGGGCTACACCTTC; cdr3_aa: CASRYDRAEGYTF
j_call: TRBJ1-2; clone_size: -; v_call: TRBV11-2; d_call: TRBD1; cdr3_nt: TGTGCCAGCAGCTCCCTTACAGGGGGTTATGGCTACACCTTC; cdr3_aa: CASSSLTGGYGYTF
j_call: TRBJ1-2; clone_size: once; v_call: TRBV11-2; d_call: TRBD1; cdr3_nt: TGTGCCAGCAGCTCAGGGACAGGGAAGGGCTATGGCTACACCTTC; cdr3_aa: CASSSGTGKGYGYTF
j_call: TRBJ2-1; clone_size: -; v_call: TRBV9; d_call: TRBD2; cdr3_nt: TGTGCCAGCAGCGTAGGGACTAGCGGGGGCCTCGGCGAGCAGTTCTTC; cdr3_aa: CASSVGTSGGLGEQFF
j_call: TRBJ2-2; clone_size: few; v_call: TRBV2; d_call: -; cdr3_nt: TGTGCCAGCCGGACTTACTCCACCGGGGAGCTGTTTTTT; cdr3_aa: CASRTYSTGELFF
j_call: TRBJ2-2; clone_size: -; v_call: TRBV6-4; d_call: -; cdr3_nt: TGTGCCAGCAGTGACTCGCTAGACACCGGGGAGCTGTTTTTT; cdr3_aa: CASSDSLDTGELFF
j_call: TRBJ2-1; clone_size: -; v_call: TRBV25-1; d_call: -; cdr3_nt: TGTGCCAGCAGTGAAGTAGGAGGAAACAGGGAGAATGAGCAGTTCTTC; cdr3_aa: CASSEVGGNRENEQFF
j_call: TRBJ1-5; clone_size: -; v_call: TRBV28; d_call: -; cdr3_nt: TGTGCCAGCACCCCCAGGCTTAGCAATCAGCCCCAGCATTTT; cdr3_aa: CASTPRLSNQPQHF
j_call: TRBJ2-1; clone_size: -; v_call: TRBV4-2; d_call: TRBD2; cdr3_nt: TGTGCCAGCAGCCAAGAGGGCGTAGGCGGGAGGCACCACAATGAGCAGTTCTTC; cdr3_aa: CASSQEGVGGRHHNEQFF
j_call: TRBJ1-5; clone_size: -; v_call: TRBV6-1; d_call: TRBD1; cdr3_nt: TGTGCCAGCAGTGTGGGGACAGGGGGTCAGCCCCAGCATTTT; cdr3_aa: CASSVGTGGQPQHF
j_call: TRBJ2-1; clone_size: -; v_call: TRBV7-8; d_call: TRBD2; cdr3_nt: TGTGCCAGCAGCACGAGGTGGGCGGGAGGCCCCTACAATGAGCAGTTCTTC; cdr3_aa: CASSTRWAGGPYNEQFF
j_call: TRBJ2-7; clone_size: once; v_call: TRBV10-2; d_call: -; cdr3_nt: TGCGCCAGCAAGGGGAAAACACCCTACGAGCAGTACTTC; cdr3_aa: CASKGKTPYEQYF
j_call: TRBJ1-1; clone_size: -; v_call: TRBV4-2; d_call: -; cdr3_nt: TGTGCCAGCAGCCAAGATGGCAAGAACACTGAAGCTTTCTTT; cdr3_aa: CASSQDGKNTEAFF
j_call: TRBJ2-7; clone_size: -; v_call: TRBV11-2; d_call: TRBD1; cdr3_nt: TGTGCCAGCAGCTTAGATATGCCAGGGGGATACTACGAGCAGTACTTC; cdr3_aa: CASSLDMPGGYYEQYF
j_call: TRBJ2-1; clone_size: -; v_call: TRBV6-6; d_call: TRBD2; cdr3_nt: TGTGCCAGCAGGACTAGCGGGAGGGAATACAATGAGCAGTTCTTC; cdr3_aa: CASRTSGREYNEQFF
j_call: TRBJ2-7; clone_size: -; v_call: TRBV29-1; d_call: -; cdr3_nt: TGCAGCGTTGGACACTTATACTCCTACGAGCAGTACTTC; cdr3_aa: CSVGHLYSYEQYF
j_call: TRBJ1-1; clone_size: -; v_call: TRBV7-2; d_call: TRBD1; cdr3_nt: TGTGCCAGCAGCTTAGCCCCCCCTCAGGGGGAAGGAGCTTTCTTT; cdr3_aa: CASSLAPPQGEGAFF
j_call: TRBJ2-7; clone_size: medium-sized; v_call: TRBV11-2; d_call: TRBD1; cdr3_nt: TGTGCCAGCAGCCCCACGGGGACAGGGTGGTACGAGCAGTACTTC; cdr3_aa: CASSPTGTGWYEQYF
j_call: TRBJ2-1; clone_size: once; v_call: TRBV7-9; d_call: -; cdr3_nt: TGTGCTCAGTCCCGCAATGAGCAGTTCTTC; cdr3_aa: CAQSRNEQFF
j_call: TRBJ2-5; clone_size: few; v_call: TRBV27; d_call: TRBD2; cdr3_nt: TGTGCCAGCAGCCCCCGGGGACTAGCGGGGCAAGAGACCCAGTACTTC; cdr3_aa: CASSPRGLAGQETQYF
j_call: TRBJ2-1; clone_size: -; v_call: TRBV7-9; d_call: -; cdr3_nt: TGTGCCAGCAGCTTAAGCAGCGGGCTCAATGAGCAGTTCTTC; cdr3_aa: CASSLSSGLNEQFF
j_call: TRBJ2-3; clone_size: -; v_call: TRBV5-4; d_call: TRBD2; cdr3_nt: TGTGCCAGCAGCTTGAAGGCGGGAGTTGGGGATACGCAGTATTTT; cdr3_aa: CASSLKAGVGDTQYF
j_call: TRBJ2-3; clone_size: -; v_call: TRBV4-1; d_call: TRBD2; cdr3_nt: TGCGCCAGCAGCCGGGGACTAGCGGTTGCCACAGATACGCAGTATTTT; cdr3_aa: CASSRGLAVATDTQYF
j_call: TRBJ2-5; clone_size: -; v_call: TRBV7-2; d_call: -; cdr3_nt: TGTGCCAGCAGGAAGATGGCGGGATGGGGCCAAGAGACCCAGTACTTC; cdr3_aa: CASRKMAGWGQETQYF
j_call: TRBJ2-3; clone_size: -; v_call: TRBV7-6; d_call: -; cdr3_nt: TGTGCCAGCAGCTCCACACAGGGATCAGGCACAGATACGCAGTATTTT; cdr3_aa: CASSSTQGSGTDTQYF
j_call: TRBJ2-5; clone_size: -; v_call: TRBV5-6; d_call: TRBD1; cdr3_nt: TGTGCCAGCAGCTTTCCAGGGGGCGGACAGACCCAGTACTTC; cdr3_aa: CASSFPGGGQTQYF
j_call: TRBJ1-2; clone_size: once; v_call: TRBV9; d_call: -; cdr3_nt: TGTGCCAGCACCTTACAGGGACCATATGGCTACACCTTC; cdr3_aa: CASTLQGPYGYTF
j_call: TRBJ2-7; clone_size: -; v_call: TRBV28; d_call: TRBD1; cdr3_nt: TGTGCCAGCAGAACAGGGGGTGGCTCCTACGAGCAGTACTTC; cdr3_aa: CASRTGGGSYEQYF
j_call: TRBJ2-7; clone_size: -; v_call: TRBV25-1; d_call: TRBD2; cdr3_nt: TGTGCCAGCAGTGCTAGCGGCTATTCCTACGAGCAGTACTTC; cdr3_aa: CASSASGYSYEQYF